The text below deals with one T cell receptor (beta chain). Its target is not known. This specimen comes from a study of cytomegalovirus exposure and HLA in healthy donors. Study-level information: Later analysis reported that the 130 or so validation repertoires shared the platform of the 650 to 700 first-cohort repertoires. Study findings and constraints: The tendency of first-cohort TCR clusters to co-occur in the 120 or so validation repertoires emerged from a later analysis. Usually a TCR sequence was rare, but some public TCRs were found in many donors.

The CDR3 runs to 13 residues. Germline V gene sequence: CDR1 MNHEY, CDR2 SMNVEV (reference sequence). V was pared by 6 bases and J by 2 bases, with 0 bases of the junction left unmatched. The roughly 120-subject validation cohort, separate from the approximately 670-subject first cohort, included the donors. Clones were sequenced by immunoSEQ multiplex PCR, and TCRdb holds only the in-frame ones, with some missing. The data hold about 200,000 clones, with roughly 84% observed a single time. Sequencing was carried out using PBMCs. The TCR was taken from a young woman in good health and CMV-seropositive. The chain recombines TRBV27 with TRBJ2-7; 11 nucleotides line up with TRBD1. Here the CDR3 DNA reads TGTGCCAGCAGGGGACAGGGGGCCTACGAGCAGTACTTC. Encoded protein: CASRGQGAYEQYF.